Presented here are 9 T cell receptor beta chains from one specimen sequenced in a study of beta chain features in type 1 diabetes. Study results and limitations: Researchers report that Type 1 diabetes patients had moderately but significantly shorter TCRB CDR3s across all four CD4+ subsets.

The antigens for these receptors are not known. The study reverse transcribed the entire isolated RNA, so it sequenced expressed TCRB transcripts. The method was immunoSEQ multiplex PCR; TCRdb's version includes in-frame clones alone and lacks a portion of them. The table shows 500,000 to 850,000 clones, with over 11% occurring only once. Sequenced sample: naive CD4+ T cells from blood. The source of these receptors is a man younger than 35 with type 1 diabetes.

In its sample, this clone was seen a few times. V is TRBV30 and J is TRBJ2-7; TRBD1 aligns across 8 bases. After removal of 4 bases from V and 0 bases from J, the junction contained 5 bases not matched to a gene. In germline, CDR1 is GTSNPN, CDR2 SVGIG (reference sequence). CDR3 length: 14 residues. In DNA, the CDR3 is TGTGCCTGGAAGGGACAGGTCTACTCCTACGAGCAGTACTTC. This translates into CAWKGQVYSYEQYF. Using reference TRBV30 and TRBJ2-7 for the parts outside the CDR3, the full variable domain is SQTIHQWPATLVQPVGSPLSLECTVEGTSNPNLYWYRQAAGRGLQLLFYSVGIGQISSEVPQNLSASRPQDRQFILSSKKLLLSDSGFYLCAWKGQVYSYEQYFGPGTRLTVT.

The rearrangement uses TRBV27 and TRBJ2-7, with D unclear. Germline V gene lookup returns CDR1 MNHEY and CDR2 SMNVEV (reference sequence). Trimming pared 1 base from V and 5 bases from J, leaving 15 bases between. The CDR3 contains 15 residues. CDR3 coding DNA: TGTGCCAGCAGTTTATTACGAGCCCCCCAGAACGAGCAGTACTTC. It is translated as CASSLLRAPQNEQYF.

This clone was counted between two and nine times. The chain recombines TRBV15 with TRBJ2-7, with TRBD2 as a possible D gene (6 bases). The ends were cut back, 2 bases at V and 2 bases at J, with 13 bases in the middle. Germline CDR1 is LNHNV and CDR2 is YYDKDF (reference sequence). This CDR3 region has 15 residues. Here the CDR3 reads CATSRTGTEAYEQYF. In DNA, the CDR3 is TGTGCCACCAGCAGAACCGGGACTGAAGCCTACGAGCAGTACTTC. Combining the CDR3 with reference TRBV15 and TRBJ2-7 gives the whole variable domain DAMVIQNPRYQVTQFGKPVTLSCSQTLNHNVMYWYQQKSSQAPKLLFHYYDKDFNNEADTPDNFQSRRPNTSFCFLDIRSPGLGDTAMYLCATSRTGTEAYEQYFGPGTRLTVT.

The CDR3 region has the DNA TGTGCCAGCAGCCTGCTAGCGTGGGACTACAATGAGCAGTTCTTC. Translating it yields CASSLLAWDYNEQFF. The genes are TRBV14 and TRBJ2-1; D is possibly TRBD2 (6 bases). This CDR3 region has 15 residues. Trimming removed 4 bases at V and 3 bases at J, with 13 bases between. Germline values: CDR1 SGHDN, CDR2 FVKESK.

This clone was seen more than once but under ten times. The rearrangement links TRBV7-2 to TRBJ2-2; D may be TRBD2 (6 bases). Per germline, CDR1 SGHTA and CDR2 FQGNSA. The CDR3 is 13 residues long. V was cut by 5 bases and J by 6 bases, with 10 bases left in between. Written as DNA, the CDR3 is TGTGCCAGCAGCCCCCCGGGGGCCGGGGAGCTGTTTTTT. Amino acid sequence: CASSPPGAGELFF.

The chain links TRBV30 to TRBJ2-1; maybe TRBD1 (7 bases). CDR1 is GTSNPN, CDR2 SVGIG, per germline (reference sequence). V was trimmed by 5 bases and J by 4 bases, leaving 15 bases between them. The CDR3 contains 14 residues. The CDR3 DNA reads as TGTGCCTGGGATCGGGGGACAGTGTACAATGAGCAGTTCTTC. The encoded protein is CAWDRGTVYNEQFF.

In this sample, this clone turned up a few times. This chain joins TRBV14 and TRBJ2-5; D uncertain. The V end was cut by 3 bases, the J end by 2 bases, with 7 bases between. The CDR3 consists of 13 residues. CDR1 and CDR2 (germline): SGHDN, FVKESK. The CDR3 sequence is CASSHWAQETQYF. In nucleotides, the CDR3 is TGTGCCAGCAGCCACTGGGCTCAAGAGACCCAGTACTTC. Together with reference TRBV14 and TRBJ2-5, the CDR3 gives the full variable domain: EAGVTQFPSHSVIEKGQTVTLRCDPISGHDNLYWYRRVMGKEIKFLLHFVKESKQDESGMPNNRFLAERTGGTYSTLKVQPAELEDSGVYFCASSHWAQETQYFGPGTRLLVL.

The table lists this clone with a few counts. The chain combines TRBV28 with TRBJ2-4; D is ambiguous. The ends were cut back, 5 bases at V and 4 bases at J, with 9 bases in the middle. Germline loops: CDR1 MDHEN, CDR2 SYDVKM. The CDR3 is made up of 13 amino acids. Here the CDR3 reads CASSPVLKNIQYF. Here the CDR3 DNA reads TGTGCCAGCAGTCCCGTGTTAAAAAACATTCAGTACTTC.

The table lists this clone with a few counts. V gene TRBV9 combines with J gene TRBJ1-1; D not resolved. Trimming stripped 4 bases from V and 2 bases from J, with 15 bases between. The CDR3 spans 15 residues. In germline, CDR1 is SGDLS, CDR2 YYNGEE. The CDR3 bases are TGTGCCAGCAGCACCTTGGGAGGGTTAAACACTGAAGCTTTCTTT. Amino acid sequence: CASSTLGGLNTEAFF.